These T cell receptor beta chains were read from a single sample in a study of cytomegalovirus exposure and HLA in healthy donors. TCRdb keeps only in-frame clones here, not all; method: immunoSEQ multiplex PCR. The profile shows some 100,000 clones, under 85% of them singletons. Sequencing input: PBMCs. The receptors shown here come from a middle-aged man in good health and CMV-seronegative. Each CDR3 is given with its conserved first and last residue. The D gene is left open where the match is weak. Not every row has a clone size; where given, it reads once, few, many or a size class.

v_gene	j_gene	d_gene	abundance	CDR3aa	CDR3nt
TRBV14	TRBJ2-2	TRBD2	.	CASSQVTSGGIGELFF	TGTGCCAGCAGCCAAGTGACTAGCGGGGGAATCGGGGAGCTGTTTTTT
TRBV19	TRBJ2-7	TRBD1	.	CATTGFNEQYF	TGTGCCACGACAGGGTTCAACGAGCAGTACTTC
TRBV18	TRBJ2-5	.	.	CASSLRQGQETQYF	TGTGCCAGCTCCCTCCGGCAGGGCCAAGAGACCCAGTACTTC
TRBV28	TRBJ1-2	TRBD1	.	CASRPGQAIGYTF	TGTGCCAGCAGGCCGGGACAGGCCATTGGCTACACCTTC
TRBV18	TRBJ1-2	.	.	CASSPRGGKGYGYTF	TGTGCCAGCTCACCACGCGGAGGGAAGGGCTATGGCTACACCTTC
TRBV7-9	TRBJ2-6	.	.	CASSLGNSGANVLTF	TGTGCCAGCAGCTTAGGTAACTCTGGGGCCAACGTCCTGACTTTC
TRBV5-1	TRBJ2-5	.	.	CASSPLSAQETQYF	TGCGCCAGCAGCCCGCTTAGTGCCCAAGAGACCCAGTACTTC
TRBV7-2	TRBJ2-1	TRBD2	.	CASSHGTSGGGYNEQFF	TGTGCCAGCAGCCACGGGACTAGCGGGGGGGGCTACAATGAGCAGTTCTTC
TRBV14	TRBJ2-1	.	.	CASSQVWRAGNEQFF	TGTGCCAGCAGCCAAGTATGGCGGGCCGGCAATGAGCAGTTCTTC
TRBV7-9	TRBJ2-5	TRBD1	once	CSSSSGQGKKETQYF	TGTTCCAGCAGCTCGGGACAGGGGAAAAAAGAGACCCAGTACTTC
TRBV5-1	TRBJ2-1	.	.	CASSLDRPSYNEQFF	TGCGCCAGCAGCTTGGACAGACCCTCCTACAATGAGCAGTTCTTC